This section outlines one T cell receptor beta chain sequence together with its context. Antigen unknown. The germline V gene has CDR1 MNHEY and CDR2 SMNVEV (reference sequence). The CDR3 totals 19 residues. UMIs that had a 6-nucleotide sample barcode were put in using template switching. For each CDR3 protein, TCRdb gives one entry from its re-call of the 5' RACE reads, without DNA. This sample contains more than 300,000 distinct CDR3 sequences. After skipping T cell sorting, the authors isolated total RNA from whole blood. The data stem from a study of monozygotic twins with inflammatory bowel disease. Study results and limitations: Healthy twins shared more clonotypes with others than IBD patients, most markedly active ones. On the inverse Simpson index, IBD patients scored lower for TCRbeta diversity than healthy co-twins.

Specimen: blood. The chain has TRBV27 and TRBJ2-7; absent DNA, TCRdb's TRBD1 call cannot be checked. The source is a human donor with ulcerative colitis or Crohn's disease, or a healthy co-twin of an affected twin (not recorded which). The CDR3 spells CASSLSFVRQGLGSYEQYF.